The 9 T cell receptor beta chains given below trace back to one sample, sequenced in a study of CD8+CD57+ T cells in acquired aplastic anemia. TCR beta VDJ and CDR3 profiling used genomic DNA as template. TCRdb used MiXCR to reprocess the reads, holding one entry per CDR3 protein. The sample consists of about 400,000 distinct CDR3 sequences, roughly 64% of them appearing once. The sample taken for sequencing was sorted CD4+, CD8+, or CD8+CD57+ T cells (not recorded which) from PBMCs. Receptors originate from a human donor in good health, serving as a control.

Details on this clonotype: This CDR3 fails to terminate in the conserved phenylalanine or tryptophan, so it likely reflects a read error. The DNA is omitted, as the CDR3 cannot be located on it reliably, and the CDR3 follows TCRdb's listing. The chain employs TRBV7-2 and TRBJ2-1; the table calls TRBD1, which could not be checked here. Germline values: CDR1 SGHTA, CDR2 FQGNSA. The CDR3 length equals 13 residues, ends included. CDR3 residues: CASSFPRGNYGYT.

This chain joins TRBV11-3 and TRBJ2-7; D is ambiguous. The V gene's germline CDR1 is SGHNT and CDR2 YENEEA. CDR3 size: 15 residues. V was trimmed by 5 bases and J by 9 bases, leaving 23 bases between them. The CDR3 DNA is TGTGCCAGCAGCGCGACCTTCGGTGAGGCCTTTCGGCAGTACTTC. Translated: CASSATFGEAFRQYF.

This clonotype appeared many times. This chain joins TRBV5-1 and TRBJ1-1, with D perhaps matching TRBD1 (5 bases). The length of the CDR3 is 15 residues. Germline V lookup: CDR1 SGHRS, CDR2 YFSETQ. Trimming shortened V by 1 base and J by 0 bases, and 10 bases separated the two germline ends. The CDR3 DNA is TGCGCCAGCAGCTTGCGGCAGGACATGAACACTGAAGCTTTCTTT. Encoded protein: CASSLRQDMNTEAFF.

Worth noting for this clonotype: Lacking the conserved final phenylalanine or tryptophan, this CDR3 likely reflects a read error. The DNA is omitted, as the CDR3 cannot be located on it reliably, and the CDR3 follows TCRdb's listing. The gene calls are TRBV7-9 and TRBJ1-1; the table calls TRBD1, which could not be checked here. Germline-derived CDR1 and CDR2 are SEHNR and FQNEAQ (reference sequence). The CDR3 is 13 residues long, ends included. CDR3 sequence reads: CASSVGGQTNTES.

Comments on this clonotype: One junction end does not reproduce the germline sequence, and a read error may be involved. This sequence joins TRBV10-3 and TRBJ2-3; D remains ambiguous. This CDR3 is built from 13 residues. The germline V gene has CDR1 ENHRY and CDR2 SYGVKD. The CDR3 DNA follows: TGTGCCAGCGGTAAAAGTAACGCAAATAAAAAACATTTT. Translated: CASGKSNANKKHF.

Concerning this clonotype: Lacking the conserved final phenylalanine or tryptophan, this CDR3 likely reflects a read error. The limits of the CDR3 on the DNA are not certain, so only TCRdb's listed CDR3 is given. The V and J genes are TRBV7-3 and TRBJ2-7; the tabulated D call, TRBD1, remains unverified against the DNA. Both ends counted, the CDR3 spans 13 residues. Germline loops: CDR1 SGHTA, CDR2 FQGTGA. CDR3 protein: CASSFTGTAVEQY.

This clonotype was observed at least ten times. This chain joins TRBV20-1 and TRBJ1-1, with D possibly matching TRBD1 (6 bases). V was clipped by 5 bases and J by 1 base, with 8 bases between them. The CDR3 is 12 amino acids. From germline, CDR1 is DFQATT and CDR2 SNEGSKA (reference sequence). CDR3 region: CSAGQRNTEAFF. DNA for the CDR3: TGCAGTGCTGGACAGCGGAACACTGAAGCTTTCTTT.

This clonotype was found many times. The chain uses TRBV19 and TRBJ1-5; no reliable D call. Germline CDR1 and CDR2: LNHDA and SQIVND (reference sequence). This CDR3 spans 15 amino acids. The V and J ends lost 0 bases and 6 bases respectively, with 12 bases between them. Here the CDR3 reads CASSIDQREGQPQHF. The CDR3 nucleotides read TGTGCCAGTAGTATAGATCAGAGGGAGGGTCAGCCCCAGCATTTT. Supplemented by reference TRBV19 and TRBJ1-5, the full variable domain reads DGGITQSPKYLFRKEGQNVTLSCEQNLNHDAMYWYRQDPGQGLRLIYYSQIVNDFQKGDIAEGYSVSREKKESFPLTVTSAQKNPTAFYLCASSIDQREGQPQHFGDGTRLSIL.

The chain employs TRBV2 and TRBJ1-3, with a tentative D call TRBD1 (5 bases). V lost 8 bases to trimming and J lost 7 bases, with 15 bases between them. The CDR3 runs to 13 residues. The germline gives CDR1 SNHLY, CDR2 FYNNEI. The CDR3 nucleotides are TGTGCCAGCCGCCAGGACACCGGGAACACCATATATTTT. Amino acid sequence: CASRQDTGNTIYF.